This TCR beta chain was recorded in a study of T cell clones after liver transplantation (dated by TCRdb to between 2018 and 2021). Looking at the study overall: ITN030ST, the source of the samples, was a randomized trial that attempted immunosuppression withdrawal within 2 years of liver transplantation. Blood samples were collected pre-transplant, then pre-randomization ahead of withdrawal, and finally post-randomization once withdrawal had either been completed or failed. Donor-reactive T cell clones were identified using TCRbeta sequencing after a pre-transplant mixed lymphocyte reaction and were then followed in post-transplant blood. Of the eight recipients, a few were HCV-positive, while the remaining recipients had been transplanted for non-autoimmune, non-viral indications. No induction therapy was given to the subjects, and standard immunosuppression was administered until randomization at 12-24 months post-transplant. Tolerance meant complete immunosuppression withdrawal for at least one year without liver enzymes rising beyond twice the upper limit of normal. A cohort of 8 liver transplant recipients was studied, of whom 3 were classified as tolerant and 5 as non-tolerant. Third party-reactive TCRbeta sequences from pre-transplant MLRs were also identified as an antigen-independent comparator for donor-reactive sequences.

With regard to this clone: The target of this receptor is not known. Nothing much larger sits one base from this clone, and base qualities are not available.

The CDR3 sequence holds 14 residues, the cysteine and phenylalanine included. Here the CDR3 DNA is all that survives: 42 bases in frame from base 1. Trimming removed 6 bases from V and 3 bases from J, leaving 14 bases between the germline ends. The CDR1 and CDR2 encoded by the germline V gene are MDHEN and SYDVKM. On the study overall, not on this receptor specifically: The decline in donor-reactive sequences exceeded the decline in third party-reactive sequences, suggesting partial antigen-specific deletion that was unrelated to withdrawal success. Because allograft tissue specimens were not available, migration of donor-reactive T cells into the graft, rather than deletion, may have occurred. Once repertoire turnover was taken into account, donor-reactive detection showed a significant reduction for CD4 in 7 of 8 subjects and for CD8 in 8 of 8. Conclusions were preliminary, limited by small, heterogeneous patient numbers and non-standardized post-transplant time points. Circulating donor-reactive CD4 TCRbeta sequences fell significantly post-transplant in 5 of 8 subjects, irrespective of tolerance or HCV status. Low numbers of available donor cells limited the measurable donor-reactive repertoire in two subjects.

High-throughput TCRbeta CDR3 sequencing of frozen genomic DNA was performed by immunoSEQ, with PCR amplification, mapping, bias correction and internal controls included. The authors' pipeline ran thus. Only productive rearrangements were retained, and each unique TCRbeta sequence was defined by its CDR3 nucleotide sequence together with its V and J gene. Donor-reactive sequences required at least 5-fold expansion in CFSE-low cells versus unstimulated pre-transplant cells and at least 0.01% frequency. Minimum frequency thresholds were set for each subject on the basis of the unstimulated sample with the lowest template count, so that a detection power of at least 90% was ensured. Jensen-Shannon divergence between the top 1000 TCRbeta sequences post- versus pre-transplant served as the measure of repertoire turnover. Two-sided Fisher's exact tests were used to test for changes in how often donor-reactive sequences were detected. The immuneACCESS repertoire file appears here via TCRdb, limited to in-frame rearrangements. These files lack a portion of the clones; in checked studies, under half of the deficit traces to unresolved V genes, and the cause of the others is not known. The DNA gave D and trimming, while V, J and clone size come from that table. The sample table holds roughly 70,000 clones, of which about 80% were seen once. 0.6% of the sample belongs to the ten largest clones.

The sample's time point label is to be understood as: pre-transplant. Thawed unstimulated PBMCs were stained for CD3, CD4 and CD8 and FACS-sorted into CD3+CD4+ and CD3+CD8+ populations. Each of the 8 studied subjects was randomized to immunosuppression withdrawal. The Qiagen DNeasy Blood and Tissue Kit was used to isolate genomic DNA. The sample consisted of CD4+ T cells from blood, taken before liver transplant. This receptor was obtained from a human donor who received a liver transplant. The chain employs TRBV28 and TRBJ2-5; the D gene cannot be named for sure. The CDR3: CASSPAEFKETQYF. The DNA sequence is given as TGTGCCAGCAGCCCGGCGGAGTTTAAAGAGACCCAGTACTTC.